These T cell receptor beta chains were read from a single sample in a study of cytomegalovirus exposure and HLA in healthy donors. Assay used: immunoSEQ multiplex PCR; TCRdb lists only in-frame clones, some missing. The sample carries about 120,000 clones, around 85% recorded once. Source material: PBMCs. The receptors here all came from a woman in her 30s in good health and CMV-seronegative. Each CDR3 is given with its conserved first and last residue. D genes are given only for firm matches. Expanded clones get a size class; other rows say once, few or many, or leave the size out.

cdr3_length: 12; j_call: TRBJ1-1; v_call: TRBV29-1; d_call: -; clone_size: -; cdr3_aa: CSVEGGNTEAFF; cdr3_nt: TGCAGCGTTGAAGGCGGTAACACTGAAGCTTTCTTT
cdr3_length: 14; j_call: TRBJ2-5; v_call: TRBV7-9; d_call: TRBD2; clone_size: few; cdr3_aa: CASTTSGGEETQYF; cdr3_nt: TGTGCCAGCACGACTAGCGGGGGGGAAGAGACCCAGTACTTC
cdr3_length: 14; j_call: TRBJ2-2; v_call: TRBV9; d_call: -; clone_size: -; cdr3_aa: CASSVFGGTGELFF; cdr3_nt: TGTGCCAGCAGCGTATTCGGGGGAACCGGGGAGCTGTTTTTT
cdr3_length: 17; j_call: TRBJ2-3; v_call: TRBV9; d_call: TRBD2; clone_size: -; cdr3_aa: CASSEARLAGRTDTQYF; cdr3_nt: TGTGCCAGCAGCGAAGCTCGACTAGCGGGGCGGACAGATACGCAGTATTTT
cdr3_length: 13; j_call: TRBJ2-7; v_call: TRBV19; d_call: TRBD1; clone_size: -; cdr3_aa: CASSPGTEGEQYF; cdr3_nt: TGTGCCAGTAGTCCGGGGACAGAGGGCGAGCAGTACTTC
cdr3_length: 11; j_call: TRBJ2-5; v_call: TRBV20-1; d_call: -; clone_size: -; cdr3_aa: CSASHQETQYF; cdr3_nt: TGCAGTGCTAGCCATCAAGAGACCCAGTACTTC
cdr3_length: 14; j_call: TRBJ1-2; v_call: TRBV14; d_call: -; clone_size: -; cdr3_aa: CASSRRQTNYGYTF; cdr3_nt: TGTGCCAGCAGCCGAAGACAGACGAACTATGGCTACACCTTC
cdr3_length: 15; j_call: TRBJ1-2; v_call: TRBV7-2; d_call: -; clone_size: -; cdr3_aa: CASSRDRQERYGYTF; cdr3_nt: TGTGCCAGCAGCCGAGATCGACAGGAGCGATATGGCTACACCTTC
cdr3_length: 14; j_call: TRBJ1-1; v_call: TRBV27; d_call: TRBD1; clone_size: -; cdr3_aa: CASSTDRANTEAFF; cdr3_nt: TGTGCCAGCAGTACGGACAGGGCGAACACTGAAGCTTTCTTT
cdr3_length: 14; j_call: TRBJ1-1; v_call: TRBV30; d_call: -; clone_size: -; cdr3_aa: CAWSRGGQNTEAFF; cdr3_nt: TGTGCCTGGAGCCGCGGAGGCCAAAACACTGAAGCTTTCTTT
cdr3_length: 15; j_call: TRBJ1-3; v_call: TRBV29-1; d_call: -; clone_size: once; cdr3_aa: CSVVRADFSGNTIYF; cdr3_nt: TGCAGCGTTGTTCGTGCAGACTTCTCTGGAAACACCATATATTTT
cdr3_length: 15; j_call: TRBJ1-5; v_call: TRBV7-9; d_call: -; clone_size: -; cdr3_aa: CASSQGTTSNQPQHF; cdr3_nt: TGTGCCAGCAGCCAGGGGACCACTAGCAATCAGCCCCAGCATTTT
cdr3_length: 16; j_call: TRBJ2-1; v_call: TRBV15; d_call: TRBD1; clone_size: few; cdr3_aa: CATSRSGTGGRNEQFF; cdr3_nt: TGTGCCACCAGCAGGTCCGGGACAGGGGGTCGCAATGAGCAGTTCTTC
cdr3_length: 13; j_call: TRBJ1-1; v_call: TRBV10-3; d_call: TRBD1; clone_size: -; cdr3_aa: CAISESDRVSAFF; cdr3_nt: TGTGCCATCAGTGAGTCGGACAGGGTCTCAGCTTTCTTT
cdr3_length: 15; j_call: TRBJ2-1; v_call: TRBV4-1; d_call: TRBD2; clone_size: -; cdr3_aa: CASSQLAGPFNEQFF; cdr3_nt: TGCGCCAGCAGCCAGCTAGCGGGGCCCTTCAATGAGCAGTTCTTC
cdr3_length: 15; j_call: TRBJ2-3; v_call: TRBV5-8; d_call: -; clone_size: -; cdr3_aa: CASSLGQSTSDTQYF; cdr3_nt: TGTGCCAGCAGCTTGGGCCAATCTACTTCAGATACGCAGTATTTT
cdr3_length: 16; j_call: TRBJ1-5; v_call: TRBV7-8; d_call: TRBD1; clone_size: -; cdr3_aa: CASSLAVDRDNQPQHF; cdr3_nt: TGTGCCAGCAGCTTAGCGGTGGACAGGGACAATCAGCCCCAGCATTTT
cdr3_length: 13; j_call: TRBJ1-2; v_call: TRBV30; d_call: -; clone_size: -; cdr3_aa: CAWRRREYYGYTF; cdr3_nt: TGTGCCTGGAGGCGACGGGAGTACTATGGCTACACCTTC
cdr3_length: 16; j_call: TRBJ2-6; v_call: TRBV27; d_call: TRBD2; clone_size: -; cdr3_aa: CASTSGGISGANVLTF; cdr3_nt: TGTGCCAGCACCAGCGGGGGGATCTCTGGGGCCAACGTCCTGACTTTC
cdr3_length: 17; j_call: TRBJ2-3; v_call: TRBV5-4; d_call: TRBD2; clone_size: -; cdr3_aa: CASSLEASGGLSDTQYF; cdr3_nt: TGTGCCAGCAGCTTGGAAGCTAGCGGGGGCCTCTCAGATACGCAGTATTTT
cdr3_length: 15; j_call: TRBJ2-7; v_call: TRBV6-6; d_call: TRBD2; clone_size: -; cdr3_aa: CASSPGGTSHYEQYF; cdr3_nt: TGTGCCAGCAGCCCCGGCGGGACTAGCCACTACGAGCAGTACTTC
cdr3_length: 14; j_call: TRBJ2-7; v_call: TRBV6-5; d_call: TRBD2; clone_size: -; cdr3_aa: CASWLRGGDYEQYF; cdr3_nt: TGTGCCAGCTGGTTGCGGGGGGGTGACTACGAGCAGTACTTC
cdr3_length: 13; j_call: TRBJ2-7; v_call: TRBV7-2; d_call: -; clone_size: -; cdr3_aa: CASSLGPVNEQYF; cdr3_nt: TGTGCCAGCAGCTTAGGTCCGGTGAATGAGCAGTACTTC
cdr3_length: 15; j_call: TRBJ2-7; v_call: TRBV27; d_call: -; clone_size: -; cdr3_aa: CASSLLRDTPLEQYF; cdr3_nt: TGTGCCAGCAGTTTACTCCGGGACACCCCTCTCGAGCAGTACTTC
cdr3_length: 14; j_call: TRBJ1-4; v_call: TRBV4-3; d_call: -; clone_size: -; cdr3_aa: CASATQGTNEKLFF; cdr3_nt: TGCGCCAGCGCCACACAGGGTACTAATGAAAAACTGTTTTTT
cdr3_length: 15; j_call: TRBJ1-4; v_call: TRBV12-5; d_call: -; clone_size: -; cdr3_aa: CASGLVPGGDEKLFF; cdr3_nt: TGTGCTAGTGGTTTGGTACCCGGAGGGGATGAAAAACTGTTTTTT
cdr3_length: 19; j_call: TRBJ2-3; v_call: TRBV4-1; d_call: -; clone_size: -; cdr3_aa: CASSQLGLLGGPSTDTQYF; cdr3_nt: TGCGCCAGCAGCCAATTAGGCCTTTTGGGGGGGCCTAGCACAGATACGCAGTATTTT
cdr3_length: 14; j_call: TRBJ2-5; v_call: TRBV9; d_call: TRBD1; clone_size: -; cdr3_aa: CASSVTGVGETQYF; cdr3_nt: TGTGCCAGCAGTGTTACAGGGGTAGGAGAGACCCAGTACTTC
cdr3_length: 16; j_call: TRBJ1-6; v_call: TRBV19; d_call: -; clone_size: -; cdr3_aa: CASSTPRGKNNSPLHF; cdr3_nt: TGTGCCAGTAGTACCCCGAGAGGCAAAAATAATTCACCCCTCCACTTT
cdr3_length: 16; j_call: TRBJ1-2; v_call: TRBV5-8; d_call: -; clone_size: -; cdr3_aa: CASSLRGRGGISGYTF; cdr3_nt: TGTGCCAGCAGCTTGCGCGGACGCGGGGGGATATCTGGCTACACCTTC
cdr3_length: 14; j_call: TRBJ1-1; v_call: TRBV19; d_call: TRBD1; clone_size: -; cdr3_aa: CASRQTGEGTEAFF; cdr3_nt: TGTGCCAGTAGACAGACAGGGGAAGGCACTGAAGCTTTCTTT
cdr3_length: 15; j_call: TRBJ1-1; v_call: TRBV6-6; d_call: -; clone_size: -; cdr3_aa: CASSHSTGVNTEAFF; cdr3_nt: TGTGCCAGCAGTCACTCGACAGGCGTGAACACTGAAGCTTTCTTT
cdr3_length: 15; j_call: TRBJ2-7; v_call: TRBV4-2; d_call: -; clone_size: -; cdr3_aa: CASSQVINRAREQYF; cdr3_nt: TGTGCCAGCAGCCAAGTTATTAACAGGGCAAGAGAGCAGTACTTC
cdr3_length: 14; j_call: TRBJ1-1; v_call: TRBV9; d_call: -; clone_size: -; cdr3_aa: CASSVEGIGGEAFF; cdr3_nt: TGTGCCAGCAGCGTAGAAGGAATAGGAGGTGAAGCTTTCTTT
cdr3_length: 16; j_call: TRBJ1-5; v_call: TRBV19; d_call: -; clone_size: -; cdr3_aa: CASSIQQGMGNQPQHF; cdr3_nt: TGTGCCAGTAGTATTCAACAGGGAATGGGCAATCAGCCCCAGCATTTT
cdr3_length: 16; j_call: TRBJ2-3; v_call: TRBV5-1; d_call: -; clone_size: -; cdr3_aa: CASSLEGSGSTDTQYF; cdr3_nt: TGCGCCAGCAGCTTGGAAGGCTCAGGGAGCACAGATACGCAGTATTTT
cdr3_length: 16; j_call: TRBJ2-7; v_call: TRBV18; d_call: TRBD1; clone_size: -; cdr3_aa: CASSPPRRDRGHEQYF; cdr3_nt: TGTGCCAGCTCACCACCGCGCCGGGACAGGGGCCACGAGCAGTACTTC
cdr3_length: 15; j_call: TRBJ1-2; v_call: TRBV6-1; d_call: -; clone_size: -; cdr3_aa: CASSFQITAAYGYTF; cdr3_nt: TGTGCCAGCAGTTTCCAGATAACAGCGGCCTATGGCTACACCTTC
cdr3_length: 16; j_call: TRBJ2-1; v_call: TRBV6-6; d_call: TRBD1; clone_size: once; cdr3_aa: CASSTLDRGPYNEQFF; cdr3_nt: TGTGCCAGCAGTACCCTCGACAGGGGCCCTTACAATGAGCAGTTCTTC
cdr3_length: 19; j_call: TRBJ2-7; v_call: TRBV7-8; d_call: TRBD2; clone_size: -; cdr3_aa: CASSLNTVSGGLISYEQYF; cdr3_nt: TGTGCCAGCAGCTTAAATACTGTCAGCGGGGGGTTGATCTCCTACGAGCAGTACTTC
cdr3_length: 15; j_call: TRBJ2-3; v_call: TRBV18; d_call: TRBD2; clone_size: -; cdr3_aa: CASSRLSGEADTQYF; cdr3_nt: TGTGCCAGCTCTCGTCTTAGCGGGGAAGCAGATACGCAGTATTTT
cdr3_length: 13; j_call: TRBJ1-2; v_call: TRBV7-9; d_call: TRBD1; clone_size: -; cdr3_aa: CASSLDRAYGYTF; cdr3_nt: TGTGCCAGCAGTTTGGACAGGGCTTATGGCTACACCTTC
cdr3_length: 13; j_call: TRBJ2-7; v_call: TRBV7-2; d_call: TRBD1; clone_size: -; cdr3_aa: CASSSNRGYEQYF; cdr3_nt: TGTGCCAGCAGCTCAAACAGGGGATACGAGCAGTACTTC
cdr3_length: 15; j_call: TRBJ2-1; v_call: TRBV19; d_call: TRBD1; clone_size: -; cdr3_aa: CASRPQGAFYNEQFF; cdr3_nt: TGTGCCAGTAGGCCCCAGGGGGCCTTTTACAATGAGCAGTTCTTC
cdr3_length: 13; j_call: TRBJ1-2; v_call: TRBV6-5; d_call: TRBD1; clone_size: -; cdr3_aa: CASSRDRNYGYTF; cdr3_nt: TGTGCCAGCAGTCGGGACAGGAACTATGGCTACACCTTC
cdr3_length: 13; j_call: TRBJ2-1; v_call: TRBV9; d_call: TRBD1; clone_size: -; cdr3_aa: CASSPLTGDEQFF; cdr3_nt: TGTGCCAGCAGCCCCTTGACAGGGGATGAGCAGTTCTTC
cdr3_length: 15; j_call: TRBJ1-5; v_call: TRBV28; d_call: TRBD1; clone_size: -; cdr3_aa: CASSLLGQGGQPQHF; cdr3_nt: TGTGCCAGCAGTTTATTGGGACAGGGGGGTCAGCCCCAGCATTTT
cdr3_length: 17; j_call: TRBJ2-3; v_call: TRBV4-3; d_call: -; clone_size: -; cdr3_aa: CASSQDFRPTFTDTQYF; cdr3_nt: TGCGCCAGCAGCCAAGATTTTAGGCCGACTTTCACAGATACGCAGTATTTT
cdr3_length: 17; j_call: TRBJ2-3; v_call: TRBV27; d_call: TRBD2; clone_size: -; cdr3_aa: CASSHGLAGAVWNTQYF; cdr3_nt: TGTGCCAGCAGTCACGGACTAGCGGGGGCCGTATGGAATACGCAGTATTTT
cdr3_length: 14; j_call: TRBJ1-2; v_call: TRBV7-9; d_call: TRBD1; clone_size: -; cdr3_aa: CASSLGQGVFGYTF; cdr3_nt: TGTGCCAGCAGCCTCGGACAGGGGGTCTTTGGCTACACCTTC
cdr3_length: 15; j_call: TRBJ2-1; v_call: TRBV14; d_call: TRBD1; clone_size: -; cdr3_aa: CASSPRQGLNNEQFF; cdr3_nt: TGTGCCAGCAGCCCGAGACAGGGTCTTAACAATGAGCAGTTCTTC
cdr3_length: 15; j_call: TRBJ2-7; v_call: TRBV27; d_call: TRBD2; clone_size: -; cdr3_aa: CASSQTSGGRHEQYF; cdr3_nt: TGTGCCAGCAGTCAAACTAGCGGGGGAAGGCACGAGCAGTACTTC
cdr3_length: 16; j_call: TRBJ2-1; v_call: TRBV5-4; d_call: TRBD2; clone_size: -; cdr3_aa: CASSRKAGGLHNEQFF; cdr3_nt: TGTGCCAGCAGCAGAAAAGCGGGGGGGCTCCACAATGAGCAGTTCTTC
cdr3_length: 15; j_call: TRBJ2-6; v_call: TRBV5-1; d_call: -; clone_size: -; cdr3_aa: CASSTPTIGANVLTF; cdr3_nt: TGCGCCAGCAGCACCCCGACTATTGGGGCCAACGTCCTGACTTTC
cdr3_length: 13; j_call: TRBJ2-3; v_call: TRBV7-2; d_call: -; clone_size: few; cdr3_aa: CASRRGSTDTQYF; cdr3_nt: TGTGCCAGCAGACGGGGGAGCACAGATACGCAGTATTTT